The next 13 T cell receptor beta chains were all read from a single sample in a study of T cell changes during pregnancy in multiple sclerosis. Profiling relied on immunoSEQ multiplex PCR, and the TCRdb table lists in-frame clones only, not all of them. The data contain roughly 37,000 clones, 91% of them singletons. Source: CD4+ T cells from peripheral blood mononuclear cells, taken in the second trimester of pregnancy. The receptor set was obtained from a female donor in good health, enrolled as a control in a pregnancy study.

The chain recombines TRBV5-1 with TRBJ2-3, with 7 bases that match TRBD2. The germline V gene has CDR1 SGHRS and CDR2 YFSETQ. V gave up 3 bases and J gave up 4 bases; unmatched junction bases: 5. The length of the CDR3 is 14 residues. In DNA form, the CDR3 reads TGCGCCAGCAGCTCCGGACTAGATTCAGATACGCAGTATTTT. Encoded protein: CASSSGLDSDTQYF. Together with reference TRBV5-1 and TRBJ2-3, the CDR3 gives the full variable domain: KAGVTQTPRYLIKTRGQQVTLSCSPISGHRSVSWYQQTPGQGLQFLFEYFSETQRNKGNFPGRFSGRQFSNSRSEMNVSTLELGDSALYLCASSSGLDSDTQYFGPGTRLTVL.

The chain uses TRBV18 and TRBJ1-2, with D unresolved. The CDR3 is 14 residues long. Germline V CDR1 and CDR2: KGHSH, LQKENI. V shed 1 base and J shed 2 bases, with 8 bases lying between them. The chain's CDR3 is CASSPRSENYGYTF. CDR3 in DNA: TGTGCCAGCTCACCACGATCGGAGAACTATGGCTACACCTTC.

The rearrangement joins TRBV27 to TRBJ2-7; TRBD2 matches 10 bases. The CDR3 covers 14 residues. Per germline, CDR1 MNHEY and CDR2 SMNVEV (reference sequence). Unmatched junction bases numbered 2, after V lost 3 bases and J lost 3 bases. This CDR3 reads CASSFSSGSYEQYF. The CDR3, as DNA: TGTGCCAGCAGTTTTTCTAGCGGGAGCTACGAGCAGTACTTC.

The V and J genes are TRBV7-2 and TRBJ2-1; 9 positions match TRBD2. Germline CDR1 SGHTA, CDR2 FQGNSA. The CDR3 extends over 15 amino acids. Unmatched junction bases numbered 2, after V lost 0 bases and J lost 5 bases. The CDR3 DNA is TGTGCCAGCAGCTTAGCTAGCGGGAGCCACAATGAGCAGTTCTTC. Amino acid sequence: CASSLASGSHNEQFF.

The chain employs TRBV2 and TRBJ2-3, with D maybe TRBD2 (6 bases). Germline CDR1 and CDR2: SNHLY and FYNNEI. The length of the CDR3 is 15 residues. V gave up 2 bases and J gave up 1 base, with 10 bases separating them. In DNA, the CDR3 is TGTGCCAGCAGTGAAAATGCGGGGCGCACAGATACGCAGTATTTT. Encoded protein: CASSENAGRTDTQYF.

DNA for the CDR3: TGTGCCAGCAGTGCTCATGAAAAACTGTTTTTT. Amino acids: CASSAHEKLFF. The chain joins TRBV2 to TRBJ1-4; D is ambiguous. Germline V gene lookup returns CDR1 SNHLY and CDR2 FYNNEI. The CDR3 totals 11 residues. V lost 4 bases to trimming and J lost 6 bases, with 3 bases between them.

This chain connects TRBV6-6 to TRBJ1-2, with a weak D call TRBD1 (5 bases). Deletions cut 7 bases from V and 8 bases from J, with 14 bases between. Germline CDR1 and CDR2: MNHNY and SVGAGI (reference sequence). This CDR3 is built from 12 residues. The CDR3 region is CASIGGVGGYTF. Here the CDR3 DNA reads TGTGCCAGCATCGGGGGGGTGGGGGGCTACACCTTC.

The CDR3 DNA reads as TGTGCCAGCAGCAGGGAGGCTGGAAACACCATATATTTT. Encoded protein: CASSREAGNTIYF. The chain is built from TRBV6-5 and TRBJ1-3; tentative D call: TRBD1 (5 bases). V lost 6 bases and J 2 bases, leaving 8 bases between the germline ends. In germline, CDR1 is MNHEY, CDR2 SVGAGI. This CDR3 spans 13 amino acids.

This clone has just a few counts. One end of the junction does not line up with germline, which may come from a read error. The CDR3, as DNA: TGTGCTAGCAGCCGACAGTTTAACACTGAAGCTTTCTTT. Translated, it gives CASSRQFNTEAFF. V and J are TRBV7-7 and TRBJ1-1, with D possibly being TRBD1 (5 bases). Germline V gene data show CDR1 as SSHAT and CDR2 as FNYEAQ (reference sequence). The CDR3 has 13 amino acids.

CDR3 region: CASRRTGANQPQHF. The CDR3 coding sequence is TGTGCCAGCAGACGCACAGGGGCTAATCAGCCCCAGCATTTT. This chain connects TRBV28 to TRBJ1-5, with TRBD1 identical over 7 bases. Germline CDR1 reads MDHEN; CDR2 reads SYDVKM. The CDR3 extends over 14 amino acids. With V trimmed by 6 bases and J by 4 bases, 6 bases remained unmatched.

This CDR3 is CAWATGLYQPQHF. The CDR3, as DNA: TGTGCCTGGGCAACAGGTCTGTATCAGCCCCAGCATTTT. The J gene is TRBJ1-5, the V gene TRBV30, with a tentative D call TRBD1 (5 bases). The CDR3 runs to 13 residues. Germline loops: CDR1 GTSNPN, CDR2 SVGIG (reference sequence). The V gene lost 5 bases and the J gene lost 5 bases, with 13 bases spanning the gap.

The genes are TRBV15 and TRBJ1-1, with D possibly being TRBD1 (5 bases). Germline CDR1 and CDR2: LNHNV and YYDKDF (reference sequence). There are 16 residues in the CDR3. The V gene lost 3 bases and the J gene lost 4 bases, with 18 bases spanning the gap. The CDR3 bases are TGTGCCACCAGCAGCCCCTTGTGGGGGGACGGCACTGAAGCTTTCTTT. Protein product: CATSSPLWGDGTEAFF.

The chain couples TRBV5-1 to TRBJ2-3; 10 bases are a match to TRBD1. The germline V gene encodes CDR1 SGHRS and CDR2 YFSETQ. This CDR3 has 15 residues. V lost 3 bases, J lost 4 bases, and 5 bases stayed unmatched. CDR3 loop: CASSYGTGVADTQYF. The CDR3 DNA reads TGCGCCAGCAGCTACGGGACAGGGGTGGCAGATACGCAGTATTTT.